Shown below are 32 T cell receptor beta chains from a single sample sequenced in a study of patients and donors after allogeneic stem cell transplantation. TCRdb reprocessed the RT-PCR reads via MiXCR and lists one record per CDR3 protein. The sample contains 190,000 or so distinct CDR3 sequences, about 38% of which appear only once. Source material: blood, either unsorted or a sorted T cell fraction (not recorded which). The receptors come from a human donor who was either an allogeneic HSCT recipient or a stem cell or donor lymphocyte infusion donor (not recorded which). It is not recorded whose cells these are; they may come from a transplant donor.

This clonotype came up a few times. The rearrangement uses TRBV29-1 and TRBJ2-7; 8 bases match TRBD1. With 5 bases clipped from V and 3 bases from J, the junction kept 6 bases outside the gene matches. The V gene's germline CDR1 is SQVTM and CDR2 ANQGSEA. CDR3 length: 13 residues. In DNA form, the CDR3 reads TGCAGCGTTCATGACAGGGGCGGCTACGAGCAGTACTTC. This gives the protein CSVHDRGGYEQYF.

CDR3 DNA sequence: TGCGCCAGCAGCTTGGGGGTAGCCCCGGAGGGTGAAAAACTGTTTTTT. Its protein product is CASSLGVAPEGEKLFF. The chain joins TRBV5-1 to TRBJ1-4; D remains ambiguous. The length of the CDR3 is 16 residues. Trimming removed 0 bases from V and 7 bases from J, with 16 bases in between. Germline loops: CDR1 SGHRS, CDR2 YFSETQ.

This clonotype has a handful of counts. The chain is built from TRBV6-5 and TRBJ1-1, with D possibly matching TRBD1 (6 bases). Trimming stripped 0 bases from V and 6 bases from J, with 14 bases between. Germline V gene data show CDR1 as MNHEY and CDR2 as SVGAGI. This CDR3 has 15 amino acids. The CDR3 reads CASSYSLTGKAEAFF. Written as DNA, the CDR3 is TGTGCCAGCAGTTACTCGTTAACAGGGAAGGCTGAAGCTTTCTTT.

The chain recombines TRBV5-1 with TRBJ2-3; 9 bases fit TRBD1. CDR3 length: 14 amino acids. Germline V gives CDR1 SGHRS, CDR2 YFSETQ. V lost 3 bases, J lost 4 bases, and 3 bases stayed unmatched. The CDR3 bases are TGCGCCAGCAGCTGGGACAGGGCAGCAGATACGCAGTATTTT. Encoded protein: CASSWDRAADTQYF.

The chain links TRBV4-3 to TRBJ1-2; tentative D call: TRBD1 (5 bases). The CDR3 consists of 16 residues. Germline lookup yields CDR1 LGHNA and CDR2 YSLEER. The V and J ends lost 0 bases and 6 bases respectively, with 17 bases between them. CDR3 amino acids: CASSQDRELPLDGYTF. Written as DNA, the CDR3 is TGCGCCAGCAGCCAAGACAGGGAGCTACCTTTGGATGGCTACACCTTC.

This chain uses TRBV6-6 with TRBJ1-1; 7 nucleotides agree with TRBD1. The V segment lost 6 bases and the J segment 2 bases; nucleotides outside the gene matches: 12. CDR3 size: 16 residues. CDR1 MNHNY and CDR2 SVGAGI come from the germline V gene (reference sequence). CDR3 sequence reads: CASRLRFGQVNTEAFF. The DNA for the CDR3 is TGTGCCAGCAGGCTACGCTTTGGACAGGTCAACACTGAAGCTTTCTTT.

This clonotype has only a few counts. V and J are TRBV5-1 and TRBJ1-1, with D possibly being TRBD1 (6 bases). The CDR3 runs 14 residues. Deletions cut 0 bases from V and 1 base from J, with 7 bases between. CDR1 is SGHRS, CDR2 YFSETQ, per germline. CDR3 sequence (DNA): TGCGCCAGCAGCTTGGGACAGGCGAACACTGAAGCTTTCTTT. This codes for CASSLGQANTEAFF.

This clonotype was counted only a few times. This sequence joins TRBV14 and TRBJ2-5, with D possibly called TRBD1 or TRBD2 (5 bases each). The CDR3 is 13 amino acids. V lost 0 bases to trimming and J lost 3 bases, with 5 bases between them. Per the germline V gene, CDR1 is SGHDN and CDR2 is FVKESK. As DNA, the CDR3 is TGTGCCAGCAGCCAAGAGGGGGAAGAGACCCAGTACTTC. Its protein product is CASSQEGEETQYF.

The V call is TRBV24-1, the J call TRBJ1-2; the match to TRBD1 covers 7 bases. The CDR3 has 13 amino acids. After removal of 4 bases from V and 4 bases from J, the junction contained 2 bases not matched to a gene. Germline CDR1 and CDR2: KGHDR and SFDVKD. The CDR3 spells CATSEGQPYGYTF. In DNA, the CDR3 is TGTGCCACCAGTGAGGGACAGCCCTATGGCTACACCTTC.

The chain couples TRBV7-9 to TRBJ1-2, with D possibly being TRBD1 (5 bases). Germline V gene data show CDR1 as SEHNR and CDR2 as FQNEAQ (reference sequence). V was shortened by 3 bases and J by 5 bases, with 16 bases between the two germline ends. The CDR3 has 15 residues. CDR3 sequence: CASSFPLAGRYGYTF. Written as DNA, the CDR3 is TGTGCCAGCAGCTTCCCCCTGGCAGGGAGGTATGGCTACACCTTC.

This clonotype was observed a handful of times. The chain uses TRBV20-1 and TRBJ2-7; D is ambiguous. The length of the CDR3 is 12 residues. Looked up from germline, CDR1 is DFQATT and CDR2 is SNEGSKA (reference sequence). The ends were cut back, 3 bases at V and 4 bases at J, with 10 bases in the middle. The CDR3 bases are TGCAGTGCTAGTCGATCAGCTTACGAGCAGTACTTC. Translating gives CSASRSAYEQYF.

The chain uses TRBV12-3 or TRBV12-4 and TRBJ2-5; D ambiguous. Between the trimmed V and J ends, which lost 3 bases and 5 bases, there was a span of 10 bases. The CDR3 spans 13 residues. CDR3 DNA: TGTGCCAGCAGTTTTCCAGTAATGGAGACCCAGTACTTC. Residues: CASSFPVMETQYF.

The J gene is TRBJ1-4, the V gene TRBV12-3 or TRBV12-4; D is ambiguous. V shed 3 bases and J shed 0 bases, with 5 bases lying between them. The CDR3 covers 14 residues. The DNA for the CDR3 is TGTGCCAGCAGTTTGCCGCCAACTAATGAAAAACTGTTTTTT. Its protein product is CASSLPPTNEKLFF.

CDR3 in DNA: TGTGCCAGCACCATAACAGGGGCGCCTAATGAAAAACTGTTTTTT. It specifies CASTITGAPNEKLFF. The chain has TRBV7-9 and TRBJ1-4; 7 positions match TRBD1. With V trimmed by 7 bases and J by 3 bases, 8 bases remained unmatched. Germline CDR1 SEHNR, CDR2 FQNEAQ (reference sequence). This CDR3 spans 15 amino acids.

Worth noting for this clonotype: This CDR3 is missing its conserved last phenylalanine or tryptophan, likely due to a read error. Because the CDR3's place on the DNA is in doubt, the DNA is left out and the CDR3 is given as listed by TCRdb. The J gene is TRBJ1-4, the V gene TRBV3-1. Looked up from germline, CDR1 is LGHDT and CDR2 is YNNKEL (reference sequence). Ends included, the CDR3 has 12 residues. The CDR3 spells CASSRRNVLTVL.

This sequence joins TRBV28 and TRBJ2-7, with TRBD2 matching over 10 bases. V lost 7 bases to trimming and J lost 0 bases; unmatched junction nucleotides: 6. The V gene's germline CDR1 is MDHEN and CDR2 SYDVKM. The CDR3 extends over 15 amino acids. CDR3 in amino acids: CASTFSGGPSYEQYF. CDR3 nucleotides: TGTGCCAGCACCTTTAGCGGGGGGCCCTCCTACGAGCAGTACTTC.

The chain links TRBV24-1 to TRBJ2-1, with D unresolved. This CDR3 spans 13 amino acids. Trimming took 1 base from V and 4 from J, leaving 4 bases between them. Germline V gene data show CDR1 as KGHDR and CDR2 as SFDVKD. For the CDR3, the DNA is TGTGCCACCAGTGATTTAGGGTACAATGAGCAGTTCTTC. This translates into CATSDLGYNEQFF.

The V call is TRBV29-1, the J call TRBJ2-7; D gene ambiguous. In germline, CDR1 is SQVTM, CDR2 ANQGSEA. V lost 4 bases to trimming and J lost 4 bases, with 11 bases between them. The CDR3 spans 12 residues. In nucleotides, the CDR3 is TGCAGCGTTGTGCAGGCGAATTACGAGCAGTACTTC. Translated, it gives CSVVQANYEQYF.

This clonotype was picked up a small number of times. The chain carries TRBV5-1 and TRBJ2-3; no reliable D call. This CDR3 comprises 16 residues. The V and J ends lost 0 bases and 2 bases respectively, with 13 bases between them. Germline loops: CDR1 SGHRS, CDR2 YFSETQ. CDR3 DNA sequence: TGCGCCAGCAGCTTGGCCGGGCAGCTTCACACAGATACGCAGTATTTT. It encodes CASSLAGQLHTDTQYF.

This clonotype was picked up a small number of times. The chain employs TRBV7-9 and TRBJ2-3, with a weak D call TRBD2 (6 bases). Germline-derived CDR1 and CDR2 are SEHNR and FQNEAQ (reference sequence). Trimming took 0 bases from V and 2 from J, leaving 9 bases between them. The CDR3 covers 15 residues. The chain's CDR3 is CASSLAGRNTDTQYF. The CDR3, as DNA: TGTGCCAGCAGCTTAGCAGGGAGGAACACAGATACGCAGTATTTT.

This clonotype has more than one count but fewer than ten. V and J are TRBV7-6 and TRBJ2-5; D unresolved. Germline CDR1 is SGHVS and CDR2 is FNYEAQ. The CDR3 loop spans 11 amino acids. V shed 5 bases and J shed 3 bases, with 4 bases lying between them. CDR3 loop: CASSTKETQYF. CDR3 bases: TGTGCCAGCAGCACGAAAGAGACCCAGTACTTC. Together with reference TRBV7-6 and TRBJ2-5, the CDR3 gives the full variable domain: GAGVSQSPRYKVTKRGQDVALRCDPISGHVSLYWYRQALGQGPEFLTYFNYEAQQDKSGLPNDRFSAERPEGSISTLTIQRTEQRDSAMYRCASSTKETQYFGPGTRLLVL.

By share, this clonotype ranks as medium-sized (0.01 to 0.1%). The chain joins TRBV4-1 to TRBJ2-7; the match to TRBD2 covers 16 bases. This CDR3 spans 17 amino acids. After removal of 4 bases from V and 4 bases from J, the junction contained 7 bases not matched to a gene. Germline V gene sequence: CDR1 MGHRA, CDR2 YSYEKL. CDR3 in amino acids: CASSPGTSGGAWYEQYF. The CDR3 nucleotides read TGCGCCAGCAGCCCCGGGACTAGCGGGGGGGCATGGTACGAGCAGTACTTC.

V usage is TRBV6-5 and J usage is TRBJ2-1; 8 bases line up with TRBD2. CDR1 and CDR2 (germline): MNHEY, SVGAGI. The CDR3 is 15 amino acids. J was trimmed by 6 bases and V by 7 bases; bases with no gene match: 11. The CDR3 protein is CASTAIAGTSNEQFF. The DNA of the CDR3 is TGTGCCAGCACCGCCATAGCGGGGACGAGCAATGAGCAGTTCTTC.

This clonotype was observed a handful of times. This chain uses TRBV5-1 with TRBJ1-1; D ambiguous. Per germline, CDR1 SGHRS and CDR2 YFSETQ. CDR3 size: 14 residues. Trimming removed 2 bases at V and 5 bases at J, with 13 bases between. The CDR3, as DNA: TGCGCCAGCAGCTTACACCTCCGGGATACTGAAGCTTTCTTT. This codes for CASSLHLRDTEAFF.

The chain employs TRBV27 and TRBJ2-5; possible D gene TRBD1, 6 bases. Germline CDR1 MNHEY, CDR2 SMNVEV (reference sequence). V was pared by 5 bases and J by 1 base, with 8 bases between. The CDR3 spans 13 residues. The CDR3 sequence is CASSRDTQETQYF. As DNA, the CDR3 is TGTGCCAGCAGTCGGGACACCCAAGAGACCCAGTACTTC.

This chain joins TRBV6-5 and TRBJ1-5, with a possible D match to TRBD1 (5 bases). With 0 bases removed from V and 9 bases from J, the gap between germline ends came to 9 bases. This CDR3 region has 13 residues. Germline loops: CDR1 MNHEY, CDR2 SVGAGI. The CDR3 sequence: CASSYSIGGPQHF. The CDR3 coding sequence is TGTGCCAGCAGTTACTCGATTGGGGGGCCCCAGCATTTT.

The chain couples TRBV28 to TRBJ1-6, with no clear D. The V end was cut by 6 bases, the J end by 9 bases, with 15 bases between. The CDR3 spans 14 residues. CDR1 MDHEN and CDR2 SYDVKM come from the germline V gene. The CDR3 nucleotides are TGTGCCAGCAGGTCAAGGGCAGGTGGTTCACCCCTCCACTTT. This sequence encodes CASRSRAGGSPLHF.

The rearrangement links TRBV4-1 to TRBJ2-4, with D perhaps matching TRBD1 (6 bases). The V gene's germline CDR1 is MGHRA and CDR2 YSYEKL. The CDR3 length is 18 residues. Trimming cost V 1 base and J 2 bases, with 18 bases left between them. CDR3 amino acids: CASSQVLGLRGTKNIQYF. CDR3 coding DNA: TGCGCCAGCAGCCAAGTGCTGGGTCTCAGGGGAACCAAAAACATTCAGTACTTC.

This clonotype has only a few counts. The V gene is TRBV7-2, the J gene TRBJ1-5; unclear D gene. Germline values: CDR1 SGHTA, CDR2 FQGNSA. V gave up 1 base and J gave up 3 bases, with 13 bases separating them. The CDR3 is made up of 16 amino acids. The CDR3 sequence is CASSLESAAVNQPQHF. The CDR3 DNA is TGTGCCAGCAGCTTAGAGTCGGCAGCGGTCAATCAGCCCCAGCATTTT.

The table lists this clonotype with a few counts. The rearrangement joins TRBV4-1 to TRBJ2-7, with D unclear. CDR1 and CDR2 from the germline V gene are MGHRA and YSYEKL. Deletions cut 0 bases from V and 3 bases from J, with 12 bases between. The CDR3 is made up of 15 amino acids. The CDR3 nucleotides read TGCGCCAGCAGCCAAGATGAAGTTGGCGACTACGAGCAGTACTTC. It translates to CASSQDEVGDYEQYF.

This clonotype has only a few counts. The rearrangement uses TRBV5-1 and TRBJ1-4; D unclear. The ends were cut back, 4 bases at V and 4 bases at J, with 14 bases in the middle. CDR1 and CDR2 from the germline V gene are SGHRS and YFSETQ. The CDR3 spans 15 residues. This CDR3 reads CASSGSRRDNEKLFF. For the CDR3, the DNA is TGCGCCAGCAGCGGGTCTCGGAGGGATAATGAAAAACTGTTTTTT.

The rearrangement uses TRBV28 and TRBJ1-1; D is possibly TRBD1 (6 bases). Trimming shortened V by 3 bases and J by 5 bases, and 13 bases separated the two germline ends. The CDR3 is 14 residues long. Germline V lookup: CDR1 MDHEN, CDR2 SYDVKM. Written as DNA, the CDR3 is TGTGCCAGCAGTTTCGGGGGGCGCAAAACTGAAGCTTTCTTT. This encodes CASSFGGRKTEAFF.